Below, 8 T cell receptor beta chains from the same sample are listed, as sequenced in a study of Graves' ophthalmopathy and Graves' hyperthyroidism. Researchers took RNA transcripts and amplified TCR beta CDR3 regions from them. Second-round multiplex PCR followed a first-round RT-PCR using HTBI primers. One entry per CDR3 protein, called by TCRdb with MiXCR from the multiplex PCR reads. The data show over a million distinct CDR3 sequences, about 35% seen once. Sequencing was done on a sample of peripheral blood or thyroid tissue (not recorded which). Receptors originate from an adult man with Graves' hyperthyroidism.

This clonotype was observed many times. V gene TRBV20-1 combines with J gene TRBJ2-2; D is unresolved. Germline loops: CDR1 DFQATT, CDR2 SNEGSKA (reference sequence). V was pared by 6 bases and J by 3 bases, with 17 bases between. This CDR3 spans 15 amino acids. The CDR3 here is CSAAPIGPYTGELFF. The CDR3 DNA reads TGCAGTGCCGCCCCGATAGGGCCCTACACCGGGGAGCTGTTTTTT.

This clonotype was seen a few times. J is TRBJ1-2 and V is TRBV3-1; D unclear. The CDR3 totals 12 residues. V gave up 0 bases and J gave up 14 bases, with 13 bases separating them. CDR1 and CDR2 from the germline V gene are LGHDT and YNNKEL (reference sequence). The DNA of the CDR3 is TGTGCCAGCAGCCAAGATCTTAGGTGTTATACCTTC. Translation: CASSQDLRCYTF. Using reference TRBV3-1 and TRBJ1-2 for the parts outside the CDR3, the full variable domain is DTAVSQTPKYLVTQMGNDKSIKCEQNLGHDTMYWYKQDSKKFLKIMFSYNNKELIINETVPNRFSPKSPDKAHLNLHINSLELGDSAVYFCASSQDLRCYTFGSGTRLTVV.

The table lists this clonotype with many counts. The chain links TRBV20-1 to TRBJ1-2, with D perhaps TRBD1 (5 bases). The CDR3 runs 12 residues. CDR1 and CDR2 (germline): DFQATT, SNEGSKA (reference sequence). Written as DNA, the CDR3 is TGCAGGGGGGGAGGGGTAGGATATGGCTACACCTTC. It translates to CRGGGVGYGYTF.

This clonotype was recorded a few times. V and J are TRBV6-5 and TRBJ2-6; 10 bases are a match to TRBD1. V was clipped by 0 bases and J by 4 bases; unmatched bases: 12. The CDR3 has 20 residues. Looked up from germline, CDR1 is MNHEY and CDR2 is SVGAGI. CDR3 loop: CASSYSKGPGQGPGANVLTF. CDR3 nucleotide sequence: TGTGCCAGCAGTTACTCGAAAGGGCCGGGACAGGGGCCAGGGGCCAACGTCCTGACTTTC.

The J gene is TRBJ2-2, the V gene TRBV10-2; perhaps TRBD2 as D (6 bases). Germline V gene lookup returns CDR1 WSHSY and CDR2 SAAADI. Trimming cost V 4 bases and J 0 bases, with 30 bases left between them. The length of the CDR3 is 22 residues. The DNA of the CDR3 is TGCGCCAGCAGTGCGCGCAAGGTGGGGGGACCCCCCGCCCGCGCGAACACCGGGGAGCTGTTTTTT. It codes for CASSARKVGGPPARANTGELFF.

This clonotype was seen many times. The chain uses TRBV2 and TRBJ1-1; D gene ambiguous. Germline V gene data show CDR1 as SNHLY and CDR2 as FYNNEI. V gave up 3 bases and J gave up 0 bases, with 8 bases separating them. The CDR3 length is 14 residues. The CDR3 spells CASSERLVNTEAFF. CDR3 DNA: TGTGCCAGCAGTGAGAGGTTGGTGAACACTGAAGCTTTCTTT. Complete variable domain (other parts from reference TRBV2 and TRBJ1-1): EPEVTQTPSHQVTQMGQEVILRCVPISNHLYFYWYRQILGQKVEFLVSFYNNEISEKSEIFDDQFSVERPDGSNFTLKIRSTKLEDSAMYFCASSERLVNTEAFFGQGTRLTVV.

The chain recombines TRBV12-3 or TRBV12-4 with TRBJ2-7; weak D call: TRBD1 (5 bases). V was pared by 6 bases and J by 0 bases, with 12 bases between. The CDR3 length is 14 residues. CDR3 coding DNA: TGTGCCAGCAGCATAGGGGCTAGCTCCTACGAGCAGTACTTC. This translates into CASSIGASSYEQYF.

DNA of the CDR3: TGTGCCAGCAGCCCCGCGGGAGGGGGCCTAAACACTGAAGCTTTCTTT. This encodes CASSPAGGGLNTEAFF. This chain joins TRBV11-2 and TRBJ1-1; TRBD1 agrees at 7 bases. Per germline, CDR1 SGHAT and CDR2 FQNNGV. Germline trimming cut 5 bases from V and 2 bases from J; bases unmatched to any gene: 11. The CDR3 has 16 amino acids.